This is a list of T cell receptor beta chains from one sample in a study of regulatory T cells in long-lasting Graves disease. From the multiplex PCR reads, TCRdb called clonotypes with MiXCR, one entry per CDR3 protein. This table holds a few hundred thousand distinct CDR3 sequences, 10% to 15% found once. This sample was shared with a second study, whose subject was T cells in Graves' hyperthyroidism and ophthalmopathy.

The sample in question was peripheral blood mononuclear cells (PBMCs), obtained at new diagnosis, from a patient treated with antithyroid drugs. The receptor source for this set is a woman between 18 and 30 years old with Graves disease. Each CDR3 is given with its conserved first and last residue. A D gene is named only where the DNA matches it firmly. Only part of the rows carry a size: once, few, many, or a class if the clone is expanded.

TRBJ1-2	many	TRBV19	NA	TGTGCCAGTAGGGGCCGGGGAAGACCGTATGGCTACACCTTC	CASRGRGRPYGYTF
TRBJ2-1	many	TRBV27	TRBD2	TGTGCCAGCAGTTTCAGGACTAGCGGGGGTTGGCATGAGCAGTTCTTC	CASSFRTSGGWHEQFF
TRBJ1-2	many	TRBV28	NA	TGTGCCAGCAGTTTAAATGTCTATGGCTACACCTTC	CASSLNVYGYTF
TRBJ2-1	many	TRBV6-2/TRBV6-3	NA	TGTGCCAGCAGTCCAAGAGCGCGAGCGGTCAATGAGCAGTTCTTC	CASSPRARAVNEQFF
TRBJ2-2	NA	TRBV7-2	NA	TGTGCCATCAACATCAGAGACACCGGGGAGCTGTTTTTT	CAINIRDTGELFF
TRBJ1-1	NA	TRBV6-2/TRBV6-3	NA	TGTGCCAGCAGTTCTACCAGGGGTACTGAAGCTTTCTTT	CASSSTRGTEAFF
TRBJ1-1	many	TRBV19	NA	TGTGCCAGTAAGATCAGGAACACTGAAGCTTTCTTT	CASKIRNTEAFF
TRBJ2-2	many	TRBV29-1	NA	TGCAGCGTTGAAAAGGGGCGCACCGGGGAGCTGTTTTTT	CSVEKGRTGELFF
TRBJ2-2	many	TRBV5-6	NA	TGTGCCAGCAGCTCCCGGGACACGGTTTACACCGGGGAGCTGTTTTTT	CASSSRDTVYTGELFF
TRBJ2-1	few	TRBV12-3/TRBV12-4	TRBD2	TGTGCCAGCACCTTAAGGCGGGAGTGGGGTGAGCAGTTCTTC	CASTLRREWGEQFF
TRBJ1-1	many	TRBV7-2	NA	TGTGCCAGCAGACTTAGTATTGGGGGGAGGAACGGCCCACGGAGGTTCGAAGCTTTCTTT	CASRLSIGGRNGPRRFEAFF
TRBJ1-2	NA	TRBV11-2	NA	TGTGCCAGCAGCTTAGATGGGGCCAACCGAAACTATGGCTACACCTTC	CASSLDGANRNYGYTF
TRBJ2-2	NA	TRBV7-9	NA	TGTGCCAGCAGCTTGCCGGGACGTCGGACCGGGGAGCTGTTTTTT	CASSLPGRRTGELFF
TRBJ2-1	many	TRBV27	TRBD1	TGTGCCAGCAGCGCTTTCCAGGGGGCAACTGAGCAGTTCTTC	CASSAFQGATEQFF
TRBJ2-7	many	TRBV30	NA	TGTGCCTACCGAACCGCATACTCCTACGAGCAGTACTTC	CAYRTAYSYEQYF
TRBJ2-1	many	TRBV20-1	NA	TGCAGTGCTAAGACAGCGGCTGAGCAGTTCTTC	CSAKTAAEQFF
TRBJ2-1	NA	TRBV4-1	TRBD2	TGCGCCAGCAGCCAAGTAAGGGGACTAGCGGTCCAGGGCGGGGATCTAAATGAGCAGTTCTTC	CASSQVRGLAVQGGDLNEQFF
TRBJ1-4	many	TRBV7-2	TRBD1	TGTGCCAGCAGCTCACAGGGGGGAGATGAAAAACTGTTTTTT	CASSSQGGDEKLFF
TRBJ1-4	NA	TRBV9	NA	TGTGCCAGCAGCGTTGGCCTCGGGACCCACGGTGGTGAACTGTTTTTT	CASSVGLGTHGGELFF
TRBJ1-5	many	TRBV5-6	NA	TGTGCCAGCAGCCCCGGGAGCTATAGCAATCAGCCCCAGCATTTT	CASSPGSYSNQPQHF
TRBJ2-5	NA	TRBV7-8	NA	TGTGCCAGCAGAGTCAGGGGCTCCAGGTTCAACTACCAAGAGACCCAGTACTTC	CASRVRGSRFNYQETQYF
TRBJ2-7	many	TRBV6-1	NA	TGTGCCAGCTTCGATCGGGGAAATCCTTACGAGCAGTACTTC	CASFDRGNPYEQYF
TRBJ2-2	many	TRBV2	TRBD2	TGTGCCAGCAGGATGTATTCTAGCGGGAGCGGGGAGCTGTTTTTT	CASRMYSSGSGELFF
TRBJ2-1	many	TRBV27	NA	TGTGCCAGCAGTTTAAGGGGGTGGGATGAGCAGTTCTTC	CASSLRGWDEQFF
TRBJ2-4	many	TRBV29-1	NA	TGCAGCGTTGAAGAACGGGGGAGAGGAAACATTCAGTACTTC	CSVEERGRGNIQYF
TRBJ2-2	few	TRBV7-9	TRBD1	TGTGCCAGCACCAACCAGGGACAGGGTACCGGGGAGCTGTTTTTT	CASTNQGQGTGELFF
TRBJ2-2	few	TRBV19	TRBD1	TGTGCCAGTAGTACCCCCGGTAGGGGGCGAGACGGGGAGCTGTTTTTT	CASSTPGRGRDGELFF
TRBJ2-1	many	TRBV5-1	NA	TGCGCCAGCAGCTTGTTTTCCGGGGAGGTATTAGTTTTGTCCAATGAGCAGTTCTTC	CASSLFSGEVLVLSNEQFF
TRBJ1-6	few	TRBV2	NA	TGTGCCAGCAGTGGTTCCGGGACTTATAGTTCACCCCTCCACTTT	CASSGSGTYSSPLHF
TRBJ1-1	many	TRBV10-3	TRBD1	TGTGCCATCAGCGGGACAGCTAACACTGAAGCTTTCTTT	CAISGTANTEAFF
TRBJ1-6	many	TRBV18	NA	TGTGCCAGCTCGTCGTTGACCGGGGAGAATTCACCCCTCCACTTT	CASSSLTGENSPLHF
TRBJ1-1	many	TRBV27	NA	TGTGCCAGCAGTTTCTCCGGGATGAACACTGAAGCTTTCTTT	CASSFSGMNTEAFF
TRBJ1-3	many	TRBV5-1	TRBD1	TGCGCCAGCAGCTTCGCAGGGGGCTCTGGAAACACCATATATTTT	CASSFAGGSGNTIYF
TRBJ2-2	many	TRBV5-1	NA	TGCGCCAGCAGCTTGTACTGGACGGGACTCGCCGGGGAGCTGTTTTTT	CASSLYWTGLAGELFF
TRBJ1-2	many	TRBV28	NA	TGTGCCAGCAGCCTAGACGGAAACTATGGCTACACCTTC	CASSLDGNYGYTF
TRBJ2-5	many	TRBV7-9	NA	TGTGCCAGCAGCAGTAGGGTGGTTCAAGAGACCCAGTACTTC	CASSSRVVQETQYF
TRBJ1-1	many	TRBV6-9	NA	TGTGCCAGCAGTTACTCGAAGGGGAGGCCGAGCACTGAAGCTTTCTTT	CASSYSKGRPSTEAFF
TRBJ2-5	once	TRBV29-1	TRBD1	TGCAGCGGGACGACAGGGGGCGGGGTGACCCAGTACTTC	CSGTTGGGVTQYF
TRBJ1-2	many	TRBV28	TRBD1	TGTGCCAGCAGATCTCAGGGGGCCGGCTACACCTTC	CASRSQGAGYTF
TRBJ2-1	many	TRBV24-1	TRBD1	TGTGCCACCAGTGATGGGGACAGCTACAATGAGCAGTTCTTC	CATSDGDSYNEQFF
TRBJ2-1	many	TRBV2	NA	TGTGCCAGCAGTGAAAAGGGACTTAGCTCCTACAATGAGCAGTTCTTC	CASSEKGLSSYNEQFF
TRBJ2-7	many	TRBV4-1	NA	TGCGCCAGCAGCCATGTCACGTCGGAGTTTGAGGAGCAGTACTTC	CASSHVTSEFEEQYF
TRBJ1-1	many	TRBV4-2	NA	TGTGCCAGCAGCCGGGGGGGAAACACTGAAGCTTTCTTT	CASSRGGNTEAFF
TRBJ2-3	few	TRBV30	NA	TGTGCCTGGAGTGGGTTGAGGGGGGCAGATACGCAGTATTTT	CAWSGLRGADTQYF
TRBJ1-2	NA	TRBV7-9	TRBD1	TGTGCCAGCAGCTCCCCTATGGACAGGGGAGACTATGGCTACACCTTC	CASSSPMDRGDYGYTF
TRBJ2-3	NA	TRBV7-3	NA	TGTGCCAGCAGCTTTCAGGGCACAGATACGCAGTATTTT	CASSFQGTDTQYF
TRBJ1-2	NA	TRBV9	NA	TGTGCCAGCAGCGTAGGCCCATCCTCCTTCTATGGCTACACCTTC	CASSVGPSSFYGYTF
TRBJ2-1	NA	TRBV4-3	NA	TGCGCCAGCAGCCAGCAGCAATTTGAGGCCTACAATGAGCAGTTCTTC	CASSQQQFEAYNEQFF
TRBJ2-3	many	TRBV28	TRBD2	TGTGCCAGCAGTGGTAGCGGGAGTTTCACAGATACGCAGTATTTT	CASSGSGSFTDTQYF
TRBJ1-2	few	TRBV7-9	TRBD1	TGTGCCAGCAAACAGATGACAGGGTACTATGGCTACACCTTC	CASKQMTGYYGYTF
TRBJ2-2	many	TRBV6-1	TRBD1	TGTGCCAGCGTGGATAGGGGGCTCACCGGGGAGCTGTTTTTT	CASVDRGLTGELFF